This record looks at one T cell receptor beta chain sequence and its context. In the original analysis: Reference gene primer amplification in the assay estimated nucleated cell counts. Sequencing used immunoSEQ multiplex PCR; TCRdb keeps in-frame clones, though not all of them. D and trimming come from the DNA, and the V and J calls and clone size come from that table. This table holds about 290,000 clones, roughly 80% found once. The data stem from a study of blood T cell repertoires in COVID-19. As for the study in general: Samples came from the United States, Italy and Spain, spanning acute and convalescent COVID-19. T cells, B-cell-depleted T cells, or PBMCs provided the cDNA or gDNA that served as material.

The sequencing input was peripheral blood. This receptor was identified in a woman aged 45-65 years with active or convalescent COVID-19.

CDR3 loop: CASNRFSGTEAFF. As DNA, the CDR3 is TGTGCCAGTAACCGGTTCTCGGGGACTGAAGCTTTCTTT. The rearrangement joins TRBV19 to TRBJ1-1; no clear D. The CDR3 has 13 residues. Germline V gene sequence: CDR1 LNHDA, CDR2 SQIVND (reference sequence). Trimming left V 7 bases short and J 5 bases short, with 14 bases between.